Listed below are T cell receptor beta chains from one sample, sequenced in a study of blood T cell repertoires in COVID-19. The protocol was immunoSEQ multiplex PCR, while the TCRdb copy is restricted to in-frame clones and leaves out a portion. The sample has about 210,000 clones, more than 85% seen once. Sequencing was performed on peripheral blood. These receptors all stem from a man aged 40-49 years with acute or convalescent COVID-19. Each CDR3 is given with its conserved first and last residue. The order of the fields is CDR3 DNA, CDR3 protein, J gene, D gene, V gene. D genes are given only for firm matches.

TGTGCCAGCAGTTGGTTGACAGGCAGCTCTGGAAACACCATATATTTT | CASSWLTGSSGNTIYF | TRBJ1-3 | . | TRBV6-2/TRBV6-3
TGCGCCAGCAGCCAAGATACACAGGGTCCCTATGGCTACACCTTC | CASSQDTQGPYGYTF | TRBJ1-2 | . | TRBV4-1
TGCGCCAGCAGCTTGGCCACAGGGCACTACGAGCAGTACTTC | CASSLATGHYEQYF | TRBJ2-7 | . | TRBV5-1
TGTGCCAGCAGCTTAGGATCGGGGGGCGGTGAAGCTTTCTTT | CASSLGSGGGEAFF | TRBJ1-1 | . | TRBV7-2
TGTGCCAGCAGTGTTGGACTCCCAAAGGTCGCAGATACGCAGTATTTT | CASSVGLPKVADTQYF | TRBJ2-3 | . | TRBV2
TGTGCCAGTAGCTGGACAGGGGCGAACACTGAAGCTTTCTTT | CASSWTGANTEAFF | TRBJ1-1 | TRBD1 | TRBV19
TGTGCCAGCAGTTACGTTCCTGGAGTTGGGACAGACTATAATTCACCCCTCCACTTT | CASSYVPGVGTDYNSPLHF | TRBJ1-6 | TRBD1 | TRBV6-2/TRBV6-3
TGCGCCAGCGTGAGGGGAAGCGGGAATATTGCTGGGCAGTACTTC | CASVRGSGNIAGQYF | TRBJ2-7 | TRBD2 | TRBV5-1
TGTGCCAGCAGCCTGGGACAGGGACTTAACTATGGCTACACCTTC | CASSLGQGLNYGYTF | TRBJ1-2 | TRBD1 | TRBV6-5
TGTGCCAGCACCGTGGAGGTCCTCAATCAGCCCCAGCATTTT | CASTVEVLNQPQHF | TRBJ1-5 | . | TRBV6-5
TGTGCCAGCAGCCTCGCCTGGGGGGTAGAGCAGCCCCAGCATTTT | CASSLAWGVEQPQHF | TRBJ1-5 | . | TRBV7-8
TGTGCCAGCAGTTACGAGATAGCGGAACCATACGAGCAGTACTTC | CASSYEIAEPYEQYF | TRBJ2-7 | . | TRBV6-5
TGTGCCAGCAGAACCCCCAGAGGTTACGAGCAGTACTTC | CASRTPRGYEQYF | TRBJ2-7 | . | TRBV6-5
TGCGCCAGCAGTACCGGGACAGACGAAGCTTTCTTT | CASSTGTDEAFF | TRBJ1-1 | TRBD1 | TRBV10-1